This is a list of T cell receptor beta chains from one sample in a study of blood T cell repertoires in COVID-19. Clones were read by immunoSEQ multiplex PCR, and TCRdb kept only the in-frame ones, dropping some. This table has some 85,000 clones, 75% to 85% appearing once. Sequencing was carried out using peripheral blood. The source is a woman of 80 years or more with acute or convalescent COVID-19. Each CDR3 is given with its conserved first and last residue. D genes are given only for firm matches. Some rows mark clone size as missing; the rest say once, few, many or name a class of expanded clone.

TRBV5-1	TRBJ1-2	.	.	TGCGCCAGCAGCTTGGAGGCAGGGAGGAACTATGGCTACACCTTC	CASSLEAGRNYGYTF
TRBV13	TRBJ2-1	TRBD2	.	TGTGCCAGCAACCAGTGGTCCTGGGCTAGCGGGAGCAATGAGCAGTTCTTC	CASNQWSWASGSNEQFF
TRBV19	TRBJ2-3	.	.	TGTGCCAGTAGTATCCGACGGGCGCAGTATTTT	CASSIRRAQYF
TRBV7-2	TRBJ2-1	TRBD1	.	TGTGCCAGCAGCCCCGGGACAGGGTTGTACAATGAGCAGTTCTTC	CASSPGTGLYNEQFF
TRBV6-2/TRBV6-3	TRBJ2-3	TRBD2	few	TGTGCCAGCAGTTACCAGCGGGAGGCAGATACGCAGTATTTT	CASSYQREADTQYF
TRBV7-2	TRBJ2-3	TRBD1	.	TGTGCCAGCAGCTTTTCGTCAGGGGGAAGTGCAGATACGCAGTATTTT	CASSFSSGGSADTQYF
TRBV15	TRBJ2-7	.	.	TGTGCCACCAGCAGAGGGGCAGGGCGCCCCTACGAGCAGTACTTC	CATSRGAGRPYEQYF
TRBV6-5	TRBJ1-5	.	once	TGTGCCAGCAGTCCGGACACCTCAAGCAATCAGCCCCAGCATTTT	CASSPDTSSNQPQHF
TRBV10-3	TRBJ1-2	.	.	TGTGCCATCTCACTAGGTCCAGACTATGGCTACACCTTC	CAISLGPDYGYTF
TRBV7-2	TRBJ2-1	.	.	TGTGCCAGCAGCTTAGCTAGCGGAGAAGCCTATGAGCAGTTCTTC	CASSLASGEAYEQFF
TRBV5-1	TRBJ2-5	TRBD1	.	TGCGCCAGCAGCTCCAATCCACAGGGGTCCGGAGAGACCCAGTACTTC	CASSSNPQGSGETQYF
TRBV7-9	TRBJ1-5	.	.	TGTGCCAGCAGCTTATCACAGGTTGCTCAGCCCCAGCATTTT	CASSLSQVAQPQHF
TRBV2	TRBJ2-1	.	.	TGTGCCAGCAGGCAGGGTGGAAGGAATGAGCAGTTCTTC	CASRQGGRNEQFF
TRBV7-9	TRBJ1-2	.	.	TGTGCCAGCAGCTTAGTCGAAGCGGTTAACACCTTC	CASSLVEAVNTF
TRBV9	TRBJ2-1	TRBD2	.	TGTGCCAGCAGCTCCGGGGGGGCCTCCTACAATGAGCAGTTCTTC	CASSSGGASYNEQFF
TRBV5-1	TRBJ1-1	.	.	TGCGCCAGCAGCTTACAGGGCGATACTGAAGCTTTCTTT	CASSLQGDTEAFF
TRBV19	TRBJ1-2	TRBD1	.	TGTGCCAGTAGTCTAGAGGGACAGGGGAACTATGGCTACACCTTC	CASSLEGQGNYGYTF
TRBV3-1/TRBV3-2	TRBJ2-1	.	.	TGTGCCAGCAGCCCGACTACATCTTCCTACAATGAGCAGTTCTTC	CASSPTTSSYNEQFF
TRBV10-3	TRBJ2-2	TRBD1	once	TGTGCCACCTTGAAGGCAGGGGGCCCCGGGGAGCTGTTTTTT	CATLKAGGPGELFF
TRBV18	TRBJ1-1	.	few	TGTGCCAGCTCACCAGTCGGCTCACCCGCGGGAGGGAACACTGAAGCTTTCTTT	CASSPVGSPAGGNTEAFF
TRBV18	TRBJ2-5	.	.	TGTGCCAGCTCAACGGGTAGGAGGGGCAGCCGAGAGACCCAGTACTTC	CASSTGRRGSRETQYF